This T cell receptor (beta chain) was sequenced for a study of OX40 agonist ivuxolimab in advanced cancers. Across the whole study: Dose-escalation subjects each had hepatocellular carcinoma, melanoma, renal cell or head and neck cancer. Study results and limitations: The CD4+ and CD8+ T cells in the blood had expanded clonally by week 6 at 0.1 to 3.0 mg/kg.

The assay was immunoSEQ multiplex PCR, and TCRdb's table has in-frame clones only and misses some. Of 45,000 or so clones detected, roughly 86% appear once; the ten largest clones hold approximately 11%. The CDR3 extends over 12 amino acids. Prior autoimmune disease or systemic immunosuppression barred patients. With baseline, cycle 4 day 1, and cycle 7 day 1 as timepoints, blood was sampled. A remark on this clone: The antigen remains unidentified.

The sample consisted of CD4+ or CD8+ T cells sorted from blood, taken in a trial of the OX40 agonist ivuxolimab. The chain uses TRBV21-1 and TRBJ2-1. TRBV21-1 is termed a pseudogene. The receptor was isolated from an adult with an advanced solid tumor such as melanoma, head and neck, liver or kidney cancer. CDR3 region: CANVFWCNEQFF. In DNA, the CDR3 is TGTGCCAACGTTTTTTGGTGCAATGAGCAGTTCTTC.